The 27 T cell receptor beta chains below all came from one sample that was sequenced in a study of shared clonotypes between healthy human individuals. Method: immunoSEQ multiplex PCR; TCRdb's copy keeps in-frame clones and lacks some. The data contain 2.3 million or so clones, 90% to 95% of them singletons. Sequences were obtained from naive CD4+ T cells from PBMCs. As to subset: CD45RA+ positively selected. All receptors derive from a man younger than 30 in good health. Some clones in this sample may be carry-over from other donors' samples.

The V call is TRBV10-3, the J call TRBJ2-5; TRBD2 aligns across 9 bases. The CDR3 sequence is 18 residues long. Per the germline V gene, CDR1 is ENHRY and CDR2 is SYGVKD. V lost 0 bases to trimming and J lost 5 bases; unmatched junction nucleotides: 13. In DNA form, the CDR3 reads TGTGCCATCAGTGAGTCTGGGGTAATAGCGGGAGTGATGGAGACCCAGTACTTC. This translates into CAISESGVIAGVMETQYF.

The chain employs TRBV4-2 and TRBJ1-5, with TRBD1 matching 11 bases. This CDR3 contains 17 residues. Looked up from germline, CDR1 is LGHNA and CDR2 is YNFKEQ. Trimming removed 4 bases from V and 7 bases from J; junction bases left unmatched: 12. The CDR3 region has the DNA TGTGCCAGCAGCCTCATAGACGGACAGGGGGCGGAACAGCCCCAGCATTTT. It translates to CASSLIDGQGAEQPQHF.

The V gene is TRBV7-6, the J gene TRBJ1-5; D gene ambiguous. V shed 2 bases and J shed 0 bases, with 14 bases lying between them. Germline CDR1 is SGHVS and CDR2 is FNYEAQ. CDR3 length equals 17 residues. This CDR3 reads CASSLRAATYSNQPQHF. The CDR3 DNA reads as TGTGCCAGCAGCTTACGAGCAGCGACCTATAGCAATCAGCCCCAGCATTTT. The full variable domain, with the rest looked up from reference TRBV7-6 and TRBJ1-5, is GAGVSQSPRYKVTKRGQDVALRCDPISGHVSLYWYRQALGQGPEFLTYFNYEAQQDKSGLPNDRFSAERPEGSISTLTIQRTEQRDSAMYRCASSLRAATYSNQPQHFGDGTRLSIL.

The gene calls are TRBV4-2 and TRBJ1-4, with a tentative D call TRBD1 (5 bases). The germline CDR1 and CDR2 sequences are LGHNA and YNFKEQ. V was clipped by 4 bases and J by 8 bases, with 11 bases between them. CDR3 length: 13 residues. The CDR3 spells CASSRGTVEKLFF. Written as DNA, the CDR3 is TGTGCCAGCAGCCGCGGGACGGTCGAAAAACTGTTTTTT.

The rearrangement joins TRBV6-5 to TRBJ2-3, with TRBD2 matching over 13 bases. Germline V gene lookup returns CDR1 MNHEY and CDR2 SVGAGI. The CDR3 spans 16 residues. With 2 bases clipped from V and 1 base from J, the junction kept 0 bases outside the gene matches. The DNA of the CDR3 is TGTGCCAGCAGTTACGGACTAGCGGGGGGCACAGATACGCAGTATTTT. Its translation is CASSYGLAGGTDTQYF.

The chain links TRBV7-9 to TRBJ2-2; TRBD1 might be the D (5 bases). The CDR3 contains 14 residues. Per germline, CDR1 SEHNR and CDR2 FQNEAQ (reference sequence). The V end was cut by 4 bases, the J end by 7 bases, with 13 bases between. The CDR3 here is CASSSSGYGGELFF. In nucleotides, the CDR3 is TGTGCCAGCAGCTCCTCAGGGTACGGCGGGGAGCTGTTTTTT.

V gene TRBV28 combines with J gene TRBJ2-7; D ambiguous. The V gene lost 8 bases and the J gene lost 0 bases, with 14 bases spanning the gap. The CDR3 sequence is 14 residues long. Germline V gene lookup returns CDR1 MDHEN and CDR2 SYDVKM. The CDR3 here is CASGTVPSSYEQYF. CDR3 nucleotides: TGTGCCAGCGGCACAGTCCCCAGCTCCTACGAGCAGTACTTC.

The chain combines TRBV6-5 with TRBJ1-4; D remains ambiguous. Germline V CDR1 and CDR2: MNHEY, SVGAGI. The CDR3 loop spans 15 amino acids. The ends were cut back, 5 bases at V and 0 bases at J, with 10 bases in the middle. The CDR3 reads CASSRPGATNEKLFF. In DNA, the CDR3 is TGTGCCAGCAGTCGCCCAGGAGCAACTAATGAAAAACTGTTTTTT.

The chain employs TRBV5-5 and TRBJ1-1; tentatively, D is TRBD1 (5 bases). Germline V gene lookup returns CDR1 SGHKS and CDR2 YYEKEE (reference sequence). The CDR3 is 14 residues long. V was pared by 4 bases and J by 7 bases, with 17 bases between. CDR3 amino acids: CASSPLGMGGEAFF. The CDR3 DNA reads as TGTGCCAGCAGCCCCCTTGGTATGGGGGGTGAAGCTTTCTTT.

On this clone itself: At the DNA level, this CDR3 is encoded by other sequences in the same sample as well. The chain uses TRBV19 and TRBJ2-7; 8 positions match TRBD1. The germline V gene has CDR1 LNHDA and CDR2 SQIVND (reference sequence). The CDR3 has 14 amino acids. Unmatched junction bases numbered 7, after V lost 5 bases and J lost 4 bases. CDR3 region: CASSPRTGSYEQYF. The CDR3 nucleotides are TGTGCCAGTAGTCCGCGGACAGGGAGTTACGAGCAGTACTTC. Supplemented by reference TRBV19 and TRBJ2-7, the full variable domain reads DGGITQSPKYLFRKEGQNVTLSCEQNLNHDAMYWYRQDPGQGLRLIYYSQIVNDFQKGDIAEGYSVSREKKESFPLTVTSAQKNPTAFYLCASSPRTGSYEQYFGPGTRLTVT.

The rearrangement links TRBV7-3 to TRBJ1-1; D might be TRBD1 (5 bases). CDR1 and CDR2 from the germline V gene are SGHTA and FQGTGA. The CDR3 runs 17 residues. Deletions cut 1 base from V and 2 bases from J, with 17 bases between. This chain's CDR3 is CASSLSPWRDGNTEAFF. The CDR3 DNA is TGTGCCAGCAGCTTAAGTCCCTGGAGGGACGGCAACACTGAAGCTTTCTTT.

On this clone: The identical CDR3 is also encoded by other nucleotide sequences in the sample. In DNA form, the CDR3 reads TGCAGTGCTTTCACAGATACGCAGTATTTT. This translates into CSAFTDTQYF. The chain carries TRBV20-1 and TRBJ2-3; no reliable D call. CDR3 size: 10 residues. V shed 5 bases and J shed 2 bases, with 2 bases lying between them. Germline V gene lookup returns CDR1 DFQATT and CDR2 SNEGSKA (reference sequence).

This chain joins TRBV2 and TRBJ2-1, with 7 positions matching TRBD1. The CDR3 contains 15 residues. Looked up from germline, CDR1 is SNHLY and CDR2 is FYNNEI. V gave up 7 bases and J gave up 5 bases; unmatched junction bases: 11. CDR3 residues: CASTRTGQFNNEQFF. DNA for the CDR3: TGTGCCAGCACGAGAACGGGACAGTTTAACAATGAGCAGTTCTTC.

The CDR3 coding sequence is TGTGCCAGCAGCCCTAAGCTAGCGGGAGGGCCCTACGAGCAGTACTTC. It codes for CASSPKLAGGPYEQYF. The V call is TRBV7-8, the J call TRBJ2-7; 12 bases are shared with TRBD2. The junction had 7 bases not matched to a gene; V was cut back by 5 bases and J by 2 bases. The CDR3 is 16 residues long. Germline V CDR1 and CDR2: SGHVS, FQNEAQ.

The chain is built from TRBV30 and TRBJ2-7, with 7 bases aligning to TRBD1. Looked up from germline, CDR1 is GTSNPN and CDR2 is SVGIG (reference sequence). Losses at the gene ends were 4 bases for V and 3 bases for J; bases not matched to a gene: 9. The CDR3 runs 14 residues. CDR3 sequence reads: CAWTHRDSVYEQYF. CDR3 DNA sequence: TGTGCCTGGACCCACCGGGACAGTGTCTACGAGCAGTACTTC.

Details on this clone: Other DNA sequences from this sample encode an identical CDR3 as well. The gene calls are TRBV28 and TRBJ1-2; tentative D call: TRBD1 (6 bases). The CDR3 sequence is 12 residues long. Germline V gene data show CDR1 as MDHEN and CDR2 as SYDVKM. V was cut by 4 bases and J by 6 bases, with 9 bases left in between. The CDR3 DNA reads as TGTGCCAGCAGTTCACGGACAGATGGCTACACCTTC. As protein: CASSSRTDGYTF.

The rearrangement uses TRBV5-1 and TRBJ1-2, with D maybe TRBD1 (5 bases). Germline CDR1 SGHRS, CDR2 YFSETQ. Trimming removed 0 bases from V and 8 bases from J, with 17 bases in between. The CDR3 runs to 15 residues. CDR3 DNA sequence: TGCGCCAGCAGCTTGGCCACGACTACAGGCGGGGGCTACACCTTC. Its translation is CASSLATTTGGGYTF. The full variable domain, in which reference TRBV5-1 and TRBJ1-2 provide the parts outside the CDR3, is KAGVTQTPRYLIKTRGQQVTLSCSPISGHRSVSWYQQTPGQGLQFLFEYFSETQRNKGNFPGRFSGRQFSNSRSEMNVSTLELGDSALYLCASSLATTTGGGYTFGSGTRLTVV.

This clone turned up a few times. The V call is TRBV7-2, the J call TRBJ2-1, with a possible D match to TRBD2 (5 bases). Trimming shortened V by 2 bases and J by 0 bases, and 8 bases separated the two germline ends. Germline V gene data show CDR1 as SGHTA and CDR2 as FQGNSA. This CDR3 has 15 amino acids. The CDR3 bases are TGTGCCAGCAGCTTAAGGAGGAGCTCCTACAATGAGCAGTTCTTC. It is translated as CASSLRRSSYNEQFF.

The chain employs TRBV9 and TRBJ1-6; TRBD1 might be the D (5 bases). Germline assignment: CDR1 SGDLS and CDR2 YYNGEE. Trimming left V 3 bases short and J 7 bases short, with 20 bases between. This CDR3 is built from 17 residues. The CDR3 here is CASSEDVRDLANSPLHF. The CDR3 DNA reads as TGTGCCAGCAGCGAGGATGTCCGGGACTTGGCAAATTCACCCCTCCACTTT.

The gene calls are TRBV5-1 and TRBJ2-3, with TRBD1 identical over 8 bases. Germline V gene lookup returns CDR1 SGHRS and CDR2 YFSETQ. This CDR3 has 15 residues. Trimming removed 4 bases from V and 4 bases from J; junction bases left unmatched: 8. The CDR3 region has the DNA TGCGCCAGCAGCCAGGACAGGGCAATGCCAGATACGCAGTATTTT. Amino acid sequence: CASSQDRAMPDTQYF. Variable domain in full (rest from reference TRBV5-1 and TRBJ2-3): KAGVTQTPRYLIKTRGQQVTLSCSPISGHRSVSWYQQTPGQGLQFLFEYFSETQRNKGNFPGRFSGRQFSNSRSEMNVSTLELGDSALYLCASSQDRAMPDTQYFGPGTRLTVL.

The V call is TRBV28, the J call TRBJ1-4, with TRBD1 as a possible D gene (5 bases). Trimming removed 3 bases from V and 5 bases from J, with 10 bases in between. The CDR3 covers 14 residues. Per the germline V gene, CDR1 is MDHEN and CDR2 is SYDVKM. CDR3 nucleotides: TGTGCCAGCAGTTTTCCCGGGGACAATGAAAAACTGTTTTTT. It is translated as CASSFPGDNEKLFF.

The chain carries TRBV7-6 and TRBJ2-2; unclear D gene. Trimming left V 3 bases short and J 6 bases short, with 11 bases between. Germline CDR1 SGHVS, CDR2 FNYEAQ. This CDR3 is built from 14 residues. The CDR3 nucleotides read TGTGCCAGCAGCTTGGGTCGATTCGCCGGGGAGCTGTTTTTT. Translated: CASSLGRFAGELFF. The full variable domain, completed using reference TRBV7-6 and TRBJ2-2, is GAGVSQSPRYKVTKRGQDVALRCDPISGHVSLYWYRQALGQGPEFLTYFNYEAQQDKSGLPNDRFSAERPEGSISTLTIQRTEQRDSAMYRCASSLGRFAGELFFGEGSRLTVL.

The rearrangement uses TRBV5-4 and TRBJ2-5; possibly TRBD1 for D (6 bases). CDR1 and CDR2 (germline): SGHNT, YYREEE (reference sequence). The CDR3 length is 14 residues. The germline V and J ends were trimmed by 2 bases and 1 base, with 9 bases remaining between them. DNA for the CDR3: TGTGCCAGCAGCTTAACAGGGTTCCAAGAGACCCAGTACTTC. Residues: CASSLTGFQETQYF.

Turning to this clone: Different DNA sequences within this sample yield the same CDR3. The chain links TRBV7-2 to TRBJ2-7; TRBD2 is a possible D gene (6 bases). In germline, CDR1 is SGHTA, CDR2 FQGNSA. Trimming removed 3 bases from V and 0 bases from J, with 9 bases in between. The CDR3 loop spans 14 amino acids. The CDR3 region has the DNA TGTGCCAGCAGCTTTGGGGGGAGCTCCTACGAGCAGTACTTC. Protein: CASSFGGSSYEQYF.

The CDR3 nucleotides are TGTGCCAGCGCTACTAGCGGGAGGGCCAATGAGCAGTTCTTC. It yields the protein CASATSGRANEQFF. This chain joins TRBV28 and TRBJ2-1, with 13 bases that match TRBD2. Trimming at V came to 8 bases and at J to 6 bases, leaving 4 bases not matched to a gene. CDR1 is MDHEN, CDR2 SYDVKM, per germline. This CDR3 spans 14 amino acids.

This clone showed up just once. The rearrangement joins TRBV7-9 to TRBJ2-4, with 7 bases aligning to TRBD2. The CDR3 contains 14 residues. CDR1 and CDR2 (germline): SEHNR, FQNEAQ (reference sequence). V lost 4 bases to trimming and J lost 9 bases; unmatched junction nucleotides: 9. For the CDR3, the DNA is TGTGCCAGCAGCTCCTGGGGAGGGCCAACCATTCAGTACTTC. Protein sequence: CASSSWGGPTIQYF.

The CDR3 loop is CASSVDRGPARSTQYF. The DNA for the CDR3 is TGTGCCAGCAGCGTAGACCGGGGGCCCGCGCGGTCTACGCAGTATTTT. The chain recombines TRBV9 with TRBJ2-3; the D gene could be TRBD1 or TRBD2 (6 bases each). Germline loops: CDR1 SGDLS, CDR2 YYNGEE. The CDR3 spans 16 residues. Trimming cost V 0 bases and J 8 bases, with 19 bases left between them.